Each of the 14 T cell receptor beta chains below was sequenced from the same sample in a study of control samples from healthy donors and cancer patients. This table comes from immunoSEQ multiplex PCR, and its TCRdb copy is limited to in-frame clones, with some not included. This table holds under 200,000 clones, 91% found once. Sequencing input: blood. Source of these receptors: a woman under 40 in good health.

Turning to this clone: This specimen includes other DNA sequences encoding the same CDR3. The J gene is TRBJ2-3, the V gene TRBV10-3; 8 bases map to TRBD2. The CDR3 sequence is 14 residues long. Per the germline V gene, CDR1 is ENHRY and CDR2 is SYGVKD. Trimming at V came to 3 bases and at J to 1 base, leaving 0 bases not matched to a gene. The CDR3 here is CAISDSGGTDTQYF. CDR3 bases: TGTGCCATCAGTGATAGCGGGGGCACAGATACGCAGTATTTT.

This chain links TRBV3-1 (or the pseudogene TRBV3-2) with TRBJ1-2, with D unclear. Germline lookup yields CDR1 LGHDT and CDR2 YNNKEL (reference sequence). V was clipped by 1 base and J by 7 bases, with 7 bases between them. This CDR3 comprises 12 residues. In DNA form, the CDR3 reads TGTGCCAGCAGCCAAGGTGGGTCTGGCTACACCTTC. As protein: CASSQGGSGYTF.

V gene TRBV12-3 or TRBV12-4 combines with J gene TRBJ1-1; tentative D call: TRBD1 (5 bases). This CDR3 contains 13 residues. Trimming removed 6 bases at V and 5 bases at J, with 13 bases between. The CDR3 sequence is CASSRRESTEAFF. The CDR3 DNA sequence: TGTGCCAGCAGCCGCAGGGAGAGTACTGAAGCTTTCTTT.

CDR3 sequence reads: CASSFEGAHNSPLHF. DNA of the CDR3: TGCGCCAGCAGCTTCGAGGGGGCGCATAATTCACCCCTCCACTTT. The chain has TRBV5-1 and TRBJ1-6, with 7 bases lining up with TRBD1. The germline V gene has CDR1 SGHRS and CDR2 YFSETQ. V gave up 2 bases and J gave up 5 bases; unmatched junction bases: 4. CDR3 size: 15 residues.

CDR3 coding DNA: TGTGCCAGCAGCTTAGGGCCCCGAAGCTCCTACGAGCAGTACTTC. Protein: CASSLGPRSSYEQYF. This chain connects TRBV7-9 to TRBJ2-7; the D is unclear. Germline V gene data show CDR1 as SEHNR and CDR2 as FQNEAQ (reference sequence). The CDR3 extends over 15 amino acids. V lost 1 base to trimming and J lost 0 bases, with 10 bases between them. Combining the CDR3 with reference TRBV7-9 and TRBJ2-7 gives the whole variable domain DTGVSQNPRHKITKRGQNVTFRCDPISEHNRLYWYRQTLGQGPEFLTYFQNEAQLEKSRLLSDRFSAERPKGSFSTLEIQRTEQGDSAMYLCASSLGPRSSYEQYFGPGTRLTVT.

On this clone: Other DNA sequences of this sample code for an identical CDR3. This sequence joins TRBV6-4 and TRBJ2-1; D is tentatively TRBD1 or TRBD2 (5 bases each). V shed 0 bases and J shed 6 bases, with 6 bases lying between them. The length of the CDR3 is 13 residues. In germline, CDR1 is MRHNA, CDR2 SNTAGT. This CDR3 is CASSDSGVNEQFF. DNA of the CDR3: TGTGCCAGCAGTGACTCGGGGGTCAATGAGCAGTTCTTC.

The chain carries TRBV7-9 and TRBJ2-5, with 11 bases matching TRBD2. The CDR3 runs 15 residues. The V gene's germline CDR1 is SEHNR and CDR2 FQNEAQ (reference sequence). V was pared by 6 bases and J by 5 bases, with 8 bases of the junction left unmatched. For the CDR3, the DNA is TGTGCCAGCAGTTCCACTAGCGGGAGAGGGGAGACCCAGTACTTC. Translating gives CASSSTSGRGETQYF.

This rearrangement joins TRBV4-3 to TRBJ1-5, with TRBD1 identical over 8 bases. The V gene's germline CDR1 is LGHNA and CDR2 YSLEER. V was pared by 0 bases and J by 0 bases, with 1 base of the junction left unmatched. CDR3 size: 16 residues. CDR3 sequence (DNA): TGCGCCAGCAGCCAAGACAGGGGGCGTAGCAATCAGCCCCAGCATTTT. Its protein is CASSQDRGRSNQPQHF.

This chain connects TRBV3-1 (or the pseudogene TRBV3-2) to TRBJ1-5; no reliable D call. Per germline, CDR1 LGHDT and CDR2 YNNKEL (reference sequence). The CDR3 loop spans 14 amino acids. V lost 1 base and J lost 7, with 11 bases in between. The CDR3, as DNA: TGTGCCAGCAGCCAAGGTGGGGATCAACAGCCCCAGCATTTT. This translates into CASSQGGDQQPQHF.

The V gene is TRBV7-2, the J gene TRBJ2-6; 7 bases are shared with TRBD1. CDR1 is SGHTA, CDR2 FQGNSA, per germline. Losses at the gene ends were 5 bases for V and 4 bases for J; bases not matched to a gene: 5. The CDR3 covers 15 residues. The CDR3 spells CASSDRVLGANVLTF. The CDR3 nucleotides are TGTGCCAGCAGCGACAGGGTGCTAGGGGCCAACGTCCTGACTTTC.

This rearrangement joins TRBV29-1 to TRBJ2-1; 7 nucleotides align to TRBD2. After removal of 1 base from V and 3 bases from J, the junction contained 3 bases not matched to a gene. Germline V gene lookup returns CDR1 SQVTM and CDR2 ANQGSEA. The CDR3 covers 14 residues. The CDR3 is CSVEGGGNYNEQFF. In DNA, the CDR3 is TGCAGCGTTGAAGGGGGGGGAAACTACAATGAGCAGTTCTTC.

CDR3 protein: CASSKEKGVYGYTF. DNA of the CDR3: TGTGCCAGCAGCAAAGAGAAAGGGGTCTATGGCTACACCTTC. V usage is TRBV21-1 and J usage is TRBJ1-2; the table's D call TRBD1 went unverified against the DNA. TRBV21-1 is marked as a pseudogene. CDR3 size: 14 residues.

V and J are TRBV2 and TRBJ2-7; 11 bases agree with TRBD2. With V trimmed by 3 bases and J by 1 base, 2 bases remained unmatched. The CDR3 sequence is 15 residues long. Germline CDR1 reads SNHLY; CDR2 reads FYNNEI. Here the CDR3 DNA reads TGTGCCAGCAGTGACGGGACTAGCGGATCCTACGAGCAGTACTTC. Protein sequence: CASSDGTSGSYEQYF.

The V gene is TRBV9, the J gene TRBJ1-3; D is unclear. CDR1 is SGDLS and CDR2 is YYNGEE in the germline V gene. V gave up 2 bases and J gave up 0 bases, with 6 bases separating them. The CDR3 consists of 14 residues. This CDR3 reads CASSVHYSGNTIYF. The CDR3 nucleotides are TGTGCCAGCAGCGTCCACTACTCTGGAAACACCATATATTTT. The whole variable domain, remainder taken from reference TRBV9 and TRBJ1-3, is DSGVTQTPKHLITATGQRVTLRCSPRSGDLSVYWYQQSLDQGLQFLIQYYNGEERAKGNILERFSAQQFPDLHSELNLSSLELGDSALYFCASSVHYSGNTIYFGEGSWLTVV.